The 27 T cell receptor beta chains reported below all come from one sample, sequenced in a study of CD8+ T cells in alopecia areata. It was cDNA, reverse transcribed from extracted RNA, that served as the sequencing template. The data were produced by immunoSEQ multiplex PCR, yet TCRdb's version contains in-frame clones alone and is incomplete. Of 140,000 to 150,000 clones listed, roughly 50% are singletons. Specimen: CD4+ T cells sorted from blood, collected at week 0. The origin of the receptors is a human donor with alopecia areata.

This clone was detected a few times. This specimen includes other DNA sequences encoding the same CDR3. The chain recombines TRBV29-1 with TRBJ2-7, with 7 bases fitting TRBD2. J gave up 4 bases and V 4 bases, and 1 base lay outside the gene matches. Germline-derived CDR1 and CDR2 are SQVTM and ANQGSEA. The CDR3 is made up of 11 amino acids. CDR3 DNA: TGCAGCGTTGGGGAGGGGTACGAGCAGTACTTC. Protein: CSVGEGYEQYF.

The CDR3: CASSHLLLAGGPSEQFF. CDR3 DNA: TGTGCCAGCAGCCACCTTCTCCTAGCGGGGGGGCCAAGTGAGCAGTTCTTC. The V and J genes are TRBV4-2 and TRBJ2-1, with TRBD2 identical over 12 bases. Trimming took 3 bases from V and 9 from J; bases not matched to a gene: 12. Germline loops: CDR1 LGHNA, CDR2 YNFKEQ. The CDR3 extends over 17 amino acids.

The chain is built from TRBV7-2 and TRBJ2-2; D tentatively fits TRBD1 or TRBD2 (6 bases each). The CDR3 is 15 residues long. V was shortened by 1 base and J by 4 bases, with 10 bases between the two germline ends. CDR1 is SGHTA, CDR2 FQGNSA, per germline. The CDR3 is CASSLGGARTGELFF. For the CDR3, the DNA is TGTGCCAGCAGCTTAGGGGGGGCGCGCACCGGGGAGCTGTTTTTT.

J is TRBJ2-2 and V is TRBV5-1; no definite D call. Trimming cost V 5 bases and J 5 bases, with 13 bases left between them. Germline values: CDR1 SGHRS, CDR2 YFSETQ. The CDR3 is 14 amino acids. In DNA, the CDR3 is TGCGCCAGCAGTCTTCCTTCTTCTACCGGGGAGCTGTTTTTT. Translating gives CASSLPSSTGELFF. Variable domain in full (rest from reference TRBV5-1 and TRBJ2-2): KAGVTQTPRYLIKTRGQQVTLSCSPISGHRSVSWYQQTPGQGLQFLFEYFSETQRNKGNFPGRFSGRQFSNSRSEMNVSTLELGDSALYLCASSLPSSTGELFFGEGSRLTVL.

With regard to this clone: Other DNA sequences from this sample encode an identical CDR3 as well. The chain joins TRBV29-1 to TRBJ1-1, with D uncertain. CDR3 length equals 13 residues. Germline CDR1 reads SQVTM; CDR2 reads ANQGSEA. Trimming removed 4 bases from V and 0 bases from J, with 9 bases in between. The CDR3 bases are TGCAGCGTTGCACAGAGTATGAACACTGAAGCTTTCTTT. Translated: CSVAQSMNTEAFF.

The chain links TRBV4-3 to TRBJ1-4; D is ambiguous. Trimming left V 2 bases short and J 0 bases short, with 10 bases between. In germline, CDR1 is LGHNA, CDR2 YSLEER. The CDR3 contains 16 residues. CDR3 DNA sequence: TGCGCCAGCAGCCAATCTAGGACCCCAACTAATGAAAAACTGTTTTTT. Its protein is CASSQSRTPTNEKLFF.

V is TRBV30 and J is TRBJ1-3; no reliable D call. CDR3 size: 14 residues. In germline, CDR1 is GTSNPN, CDR2 SVGIG (reference sequence). V dropped 4 bases and J dropped 5 bases, with 15 bases sitting between them. The CDR3 DNA reads as TGTGCCTGGAACGGCCTACTCCCCAGAAACACCATATATTTT. It codes for CAWNGLLPRNTIYF.

The chain uses TRBV19 and TRBJ2-3, with D uncertain. Germline CDR1 reads LNHDA; CDR2 reads SQIVND (reference sequence). The ends were cut back, 7 bases at V and 1 base at J, with 12 bases in the middle. CDR3 length: 14 amino acids. The CDR3 reads CASNAPERTDTQYF. Written as DNA, the CDR3 is TGTGCCAGTAACGCCCCGGAACGCACAGATACGCAGTATTTT.

Points on this clone: Other DNA variants within this sample encode the same CDR3. CDR3 region: CASSSLAGGTDTQYF. As DNA, the CDR3 is TGTGCCAGCAGCTCACTAGCGGGGGGCACAGATACGCAGTATTTT. The V gene is TRBV9, the J gene TRBJ2-3, with 11 bases fitting TRBD2. Germline V gene data show CDR1 as SGDLS and CDR2 as YYNGEE. This CDR3 is built from 15 residues. The J segment lost 1 base and the V segment lost 4 bases, leaving 2 bases of the junction unmatched.

On this clone itself: The same CDR3 arises from other DNA sequences in this sample as well. The CDR3 nucleotides are TGCAGCGTTGGGCTAGCGGGGAGGACAGATACGCAGTATTTT. This codes for CSVGLAGRTDTQYF. The chain has TRBV29-1 and TRBJ2-3; 9 nucleotides align to TRBD2. Germline V gene lookup returns CDR1 SQVTM and CDR2 ANQGSEA. After removal of 4 bases from V and 3 bases from J, the junction contained 5 bases not matched to a gene. This CDR3 is built from 14 residues.

The chain recombines TRBV10-3 with TRBJ2-7; TRBD1 matches 11 bases. The trim removed 10 bases at V and 4 bases at J, leaving 3 bases unmatched. CDR3 length: 12 residues. Germline lookup yields CDR1 ENHRY and CDR2 SYGVKD. CDR3 loop: CASRDRGYEQYF. The CDR3 DNA reads as TGTGCCAGCCGGGACAGGGGGTACGAGCAGTACTTC.

This clone was seen a handful of times. The rearrangement uses TRBV29-1 and TRBJ2-1, with 9 nucleotides matching TRBD1. There are 14 residues in the CDR3. Germline V gene sequence: CDR1 SQVTM, CDR2 ANQGSEA. J was trimmed by 5 bases and V by 3 bases; bases with no gene match: 5. In DNA, the CDR3 is TGCAGCGTTGATTTGACAGGGGGAAACAATGAGCAGTTCTTC. Translating gives CSVDLTGGNNEQFF.

There are a few counts of this clone. The chain combines TRBV2 with TRBJ2-3; 8 bases align to TRBD2. The J segment lost 5 bases and the V segment lost 7 bases, leaving 5 bases of the junction unmatched. This CDR3 contains 13 residues. CDR1 SNHLY and CDR2 FYNNEI come from the germline V gene. The CDR3 DNA reads as TGTGCCAGCACGGCGGGGGGAGAAGATACGCAGTATTTT. It is translated as CASTAGGEDTQYF.

The genes are TRBV7-2 and TRBJ2-2; 7 positions agree with TRBD2. The CDR3 is 15 residues long. V was clipped by 6 bases and J by 7 bases; unmatched bases: 11. Germline lookup yields CDR1 SGHTA and CDR2 FQGNSA. The chain's CDR3 is CASSQRGGRYGELFF. CDR3 DNA sequence: TGTGCCAGCAGTCAACGCGGGGGTCGGTACGGGGAGCTGTTTTTT.

The chain joins TRBV30 to TRBJ1-2, with a weak D call TRBD1 (6 bases). V lost 6 bases and J 2 bases, leaving 13 bases between the germline ends. Germline V gene sequence: CDR1 GTSNPN, CDR2 SVGIG (reference sequence). There are 13 residues in the CDR3. The CDR3 spells CACPVDRNYGYTF. CDR3 nucleotide sequence: TGTGCCTGCCCTGTAGACAGGAACTATGGCTACACCTTC. The full variable domain, its missing parts supplied by reference TRBV30 and TRBJ1-2, is SQTIHQWPATLVQPVGSPLSLECTVEGTSNPNLYWYRQAAGRGLQLLFYSVGIGQISSEVPQNLSASRPQDRQFILSSKKLLLSDSGFYLCACPVDRNYGYTFGSGTRLTVV.

The chain carries TRBV7-9 and TRBJ2-3; the D gene is possibly TRBD2 (7 bases). CDR3 length: 15 amino acids. V lost 7 bases and J lost 10, with 24 bases in between. The germline CDR1 and CDR2 sequences are SEHNR and FQNEAQ (reference sequence). The CDR3 DNA reads as TGTGCCAGCACAAGACGGGGGGCCCCATCGGGTGCGCAGTATTTT. It codes for CASTRRGAPSGAQYF.

This clone came up a few times. The gene calls are TRBV7-8 and TRBJ2-1; TRBD1 is a possible D gene (5 bases). This CDR3 is built from 15 residues. The germline V gene encodes CDR1 SGHVS and CDR2 FQNEAQ. V dropped 5 bases and J dropped 7 bases, with 18 bases sitting between them. The CDR3 coding sequence is TGTGCCAGCAGCAAAGAGCCGGCAGGGTGGAATGAGCAGTTCTTC. Translation gives CASSKEPAGWNEQFF.

This chain links TRBV30 with TRBJ2-7; no clear D gene. V dropped 5 bases and J dropped 3 bases, with 17 bases sitting between them. CDR1 and CDR2 from the germline V gene are GTSNPN and SVGIG (reference sequence). This CDR3 comprises 14 residues. The CDR3 sequence: CAWLGQGSGYEQYF. CDR3 nucleotides: TGTGCCTGGTTGGGCCAAGGGTCGGGCTACGAGCAGTACTTC.

This clone was observed once. This sequence joins TRBV7-2 and TRBJ1-6; 9 nucleotides line up with TRBD1. V lost 5 bases and J lost 7; bases outside the gene matches: 6. In germline, CDR1 is SGHTA, CDR2 FQGNSA. This CDR3 contains 15 residues. The CDR3 sequence is CASSLGQGWNSPLHF. The CDR3 DNA follows: TGTGCCAGCAGCCTAGGACAGGGGTGGAATTCACCCCTCCACTTT.

The chain recombines TRBV25-1 with TRBJ2-7; D perhaps matches TRBD1 (5 bases). The V gene lost 1 base and the J gene lost 2 bases, with 6 bases spanning the gap. Germline V lookup: CDR1 MGHDK, CDR2 SYGVNS. The CDR3 has 13 amino acids. CDR3 in amino acids: CASSELGAYEQYF. DNA for the CDR3: TGTGCCAGCAGTGAATTAGGGGCCTACGAGCAGTACTTC.

This clone was picked up a small number of times. V and J are TRBV18 and TRBJ2-1, with D hard to call. There are 14 residues in the CDR3. Germline CDR1 is KGHSH and CDR2 is LQKENI. The V gene lost 0 bases and the J gene lost 8 bases, with 11 bases spanning the gap. CDR3 nucleotides: TGTGCCAGCTCACCACCTCCGGGCGGAGATGAGCAGTTCTTC. Translating it yields CASSPPPGGDEQFF.

This clone was counted a few times. The chain has TRBV29-1 and TRBJ1-2, with unresolved D. Per germline, CDR1 SQVTM and CDR2 ANQGSEA. Trimming shortened V by 6 bases and J by 1 base, and 3 bases separated the two germline ends. The CDR3 has 10 residues. In DNA form, the CDR3 reads TGCAGCGTCGATAACTATGGCTACACCTTC. This encodes CSVDNYGYTF. Using reference TRBV29-1 and TRBJ1-2 for the parts outside the CDR3, the full variable domain is SAVISQKPSRDICQRGTSLTIQCQVDSQVTMMFWYRQQPGQSLTLIATANQGSEATYESGFVIDKFPISRPNLTFSTLTVSNMSPEDSSIYLCSVDNYGYTFGSGTRLTVV.

This clone was seen a handful of times. The rearrangement joins TRBV4-2 to TRBJ1-5; D remains unclear. V was trimmed by 0 bases and J by 4 bases, leaving 13 bases between them. The CDR3 is made up of 16 amino acids. The germline gives CDR1 LGHNA, CDR2 YNFKEQ. In DNA, the CDR3 is TGTGCCAGCAGCCAAGATCTCCCACAGCTTAATCAGCCCCAGCATTTT. Encoded protein: CASSQDLPQLNQPQHF.

The CDR3 spells CSVARGDEKLFF. CDR3 DNA sequence: TGCAGCGTGGCCCGGGGGGATGAAAAACTGTTTTTT. The J gene is TRBJ1-4, the V gene TRBV29-1; possibly TRBD1 for D (5 bases). From germline, CDR1 is SQVTM and CDR2 ANQGSEA. The CDR3 contains 12 residues. V was cut by 6 bases and J by 6 bases, with 11 bases left in between.

The CDR3 DNA follows: TGTGCCAGCAGTGGACAGGGGAGCAATCAGCCCCAGCATTTT. Protein product: CASSGQGSNQPQHF. The rearrangement joins TRBV2 to TRBJ1-5, with 8 nucleotides matching TRBD1. V shed 4 bases, J shed 1 base, and the junction held 0 bases outside the gene matches. Per germline, CDR1 SNHLY and CDR2 FYNNEI. The CDR3 covers 14 residues.

This clone has just one count. The chain carries TRBV5-1 and TRBJ1-5, with 8 nucleotides matching TRBD1. Germline trimming cut 2 bases from V and 1 base from J; bases unmatched to any gene: 2. This CDR3 has 15 amino acids. Germline V gene data show CDR1 as SGHRS and CDR2 as YFSETQ. CDR3 bases: TGCGCCAGCAGCTTACAGGGGGGAAGCAATCAGCCCCAGCATTTT. Its translation is CASSLQGGSNQPQHF.

The chain recombines TRBV29-1 with TRBJ1-1; 8 nucleotides line up with TRBD1. The CDR3 loop spans 13 amino acids. The V and J ends lost 5 bases and 2 bases, in that order; junction bases with no gene match: 4. Germline values: CDR1 SQVTM, CDR2 ANQGSEA. In nucleotides, the CDR3 is TGCAGCGTTCGCAGGGGGCTAAACACTGAAGCTTTCTTT. Amino acid sequence: CSVRRGLNTEAFF.